This T cell receptor beta chain was sequenced for a study of OX40 agonist ivuxolimab in advanced cancers. Study details: Patients were infused with ivuxolimab every 2 weeks at 0.01 to 10 mg/kg.

Clones were sequenced by immunoSEQ multiplex PCR, and TCRdb holds only the in-frame ones, with some missing. The table lists 60,000 to 65,000 clones, 92% of them singletons. V lost 4 bases to trimming and J lost 5 bases; unmatched junction nucleotides: 10. Germline CDR1 reads KGHSH; CDR2 reads LQKENI. This CDR3 is 15 amino acids long. This clonotype originated in an adult with an advanced solid tumor such as melanoma, head and neck, liver or kidney cancer. The source was CD4+ or CD8+ T cells sorted from blood, collected in a trial of the OX40 agonist ivuxolimab. This sequence joins TRBV18 and TRBJ2-5; 7 nucleotides match TRBD1. The CDR3 region has the DNA TGTGCCAGCTCACTTCCGGGACAGAACTGGGAGACCCAGTACTTC. Its protein is CASSLPGQNWETQYF.